One T cell receptor (beta chain) is described in this entry. Antigen specificity is unknown. Unique molecular identifiers were incorporated when the TCRbeta library was constructed. TCRdb re-called the PCR reads with MiXCR, one entry per CDR3 protein. The sample has 480,000 or so distinct CDR3 sequences; under 12% are singletons. The data belong to a study of T-cell reconstitution after alpha-beta-depleted transplantation in children. The CDR3 has 15 amino acids. CDR1 is SGHTA and CDR2 is FQGNSA in the germline V gene. V lost 4 bases and J lost 1; bases outside the gene matches: 7. The study's findings and limits: Newly made T cells mostly supplied T-cell counts and diversity one year after transplant. In patients about two months after transplant, alpha-beta T cells reportedly arose from several hundred expanded graft clones. It was surviving recipient T cells and thymic progenitors that gave some patients high TCRbeta diversity at day 60.

This TCR was recovered from a child aged 2 to 10 with inherited bone marrow failure, due to receive a stem cell transplant. The chain joins TRBV7-2 to TRBJ2-7, with TRBD1 identical over 7 bases. Sequenced material: PBMCs, taken before TCRalphabeta/CD19-depleted stem cell transplant. The CDR3 protein is CASSSYPGQSYEQYF. The CDR3 DNA is TGTGCCAGCAGCTCTTACCCGGGACAGTCCTACGAGCAGTACTTC.